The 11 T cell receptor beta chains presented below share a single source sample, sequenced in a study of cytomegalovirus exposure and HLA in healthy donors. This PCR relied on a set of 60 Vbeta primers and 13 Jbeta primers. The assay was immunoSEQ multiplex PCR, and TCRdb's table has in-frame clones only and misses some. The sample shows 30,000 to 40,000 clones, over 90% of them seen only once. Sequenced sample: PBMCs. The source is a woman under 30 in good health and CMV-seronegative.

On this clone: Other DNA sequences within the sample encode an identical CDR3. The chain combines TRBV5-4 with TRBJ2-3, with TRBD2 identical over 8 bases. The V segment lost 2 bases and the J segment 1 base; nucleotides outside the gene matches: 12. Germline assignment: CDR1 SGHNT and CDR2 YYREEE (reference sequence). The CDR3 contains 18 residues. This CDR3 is CASSFPTGGSRGTDTQYF. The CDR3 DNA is TGTGCCAGCAGCTTCCCTACGGGAGGGTCTCGAGGCACAGATACGCAGTATTTT.

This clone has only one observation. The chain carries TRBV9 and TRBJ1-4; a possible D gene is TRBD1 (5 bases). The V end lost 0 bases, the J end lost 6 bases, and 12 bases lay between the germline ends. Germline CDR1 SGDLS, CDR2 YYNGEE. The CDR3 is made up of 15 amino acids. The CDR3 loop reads CASSVEGRGDEKLFF. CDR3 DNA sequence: TGTGCCAGCAGCGTAGAAGGGAGGGGCGATGAAAAACTGTTTTTT.

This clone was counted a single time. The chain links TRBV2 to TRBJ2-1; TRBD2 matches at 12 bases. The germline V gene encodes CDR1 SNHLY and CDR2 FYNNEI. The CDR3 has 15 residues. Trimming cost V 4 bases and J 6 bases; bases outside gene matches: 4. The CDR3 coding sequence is TGTGCCAGCAGTGGACGGACTAGCGGGACCAATGAGCAGTTCTTC. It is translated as CASSGRTSGTNEQFF.

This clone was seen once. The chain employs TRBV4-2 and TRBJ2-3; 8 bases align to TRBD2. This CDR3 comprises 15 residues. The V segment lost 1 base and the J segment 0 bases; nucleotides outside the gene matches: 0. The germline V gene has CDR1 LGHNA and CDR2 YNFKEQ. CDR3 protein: CASSQASGSTDTQYF. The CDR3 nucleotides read TGTGCCAGCAGCCAAGCTAGCGGGAGCACAGATACGCAGTATTTT.

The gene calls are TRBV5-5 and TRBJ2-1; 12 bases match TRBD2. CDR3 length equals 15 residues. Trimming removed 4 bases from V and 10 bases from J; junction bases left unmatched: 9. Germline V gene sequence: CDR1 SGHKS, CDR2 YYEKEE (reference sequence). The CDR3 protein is CASSPGTSGRWEQFF. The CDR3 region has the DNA TGTGCCAGCAGCCCGGGGACTAGCGGGCGCTGGGAGCAGTTCTTC.

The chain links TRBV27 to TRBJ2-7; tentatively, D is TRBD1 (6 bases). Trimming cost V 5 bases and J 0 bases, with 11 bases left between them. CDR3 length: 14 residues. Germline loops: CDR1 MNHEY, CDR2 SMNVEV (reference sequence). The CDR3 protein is CASSKDRSSYEQYF. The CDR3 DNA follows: TGTGCCAGCAGTAAAGACAGGAGCTCCTACGAGCAGTACTTC.

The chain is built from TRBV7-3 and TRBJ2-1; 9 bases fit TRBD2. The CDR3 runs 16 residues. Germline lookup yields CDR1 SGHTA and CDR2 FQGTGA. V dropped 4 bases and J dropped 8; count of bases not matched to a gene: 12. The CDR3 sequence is CASSSGRASGTDEQFF. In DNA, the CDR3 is TGTGCCAGCAGCTCCGGACGGGCTAGCGGGACCGATGAGCAGTTCTTC.

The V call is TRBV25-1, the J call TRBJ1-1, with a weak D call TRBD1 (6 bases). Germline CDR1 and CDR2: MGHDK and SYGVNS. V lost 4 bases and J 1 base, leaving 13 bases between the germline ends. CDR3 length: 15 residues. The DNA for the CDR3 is TGTGCCAGCAGTGTCAGGGGACGGCCGAACACTGAAGCTTTCTTT. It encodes CASSVRGRPNTEAFF.

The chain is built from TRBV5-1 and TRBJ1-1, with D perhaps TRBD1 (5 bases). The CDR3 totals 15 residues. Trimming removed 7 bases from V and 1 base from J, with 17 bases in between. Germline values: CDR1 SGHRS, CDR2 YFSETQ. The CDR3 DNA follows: TGCGCCAGCGAACCCGGGAGGGGTGGGAACACTGAAGCTTTCTTT. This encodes CASEPGRGGNTEAFF.

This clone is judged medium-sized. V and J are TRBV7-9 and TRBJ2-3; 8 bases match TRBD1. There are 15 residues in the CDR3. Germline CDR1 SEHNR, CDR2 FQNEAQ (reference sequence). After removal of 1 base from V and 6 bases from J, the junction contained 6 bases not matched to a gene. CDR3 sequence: CASSLGQGIGDTQYF. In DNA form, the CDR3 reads TGTGCCAGCAGCTTAGGACAGGGGATAGGTGATACGCAGTATTTT.

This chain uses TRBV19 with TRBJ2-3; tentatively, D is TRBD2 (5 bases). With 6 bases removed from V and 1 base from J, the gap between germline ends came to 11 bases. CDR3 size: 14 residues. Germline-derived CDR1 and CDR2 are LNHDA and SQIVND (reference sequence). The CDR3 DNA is TGTGCCAGTAGCAAGGGAGCAGGCACAGATACGCAGTATTTT. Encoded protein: CASSKGAGTDTQYF. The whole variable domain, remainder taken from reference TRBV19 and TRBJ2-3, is DGGITQSPKYLFRKEGQNVTLSCEQNLNHDAMYWYRQDPGQGLRLIYYSQIVNDFQKGDIAEGYSVSREKKESFPLTVTSAQKNPTAFYLCASSKGAGTDTQYFGPGTRLTVL.